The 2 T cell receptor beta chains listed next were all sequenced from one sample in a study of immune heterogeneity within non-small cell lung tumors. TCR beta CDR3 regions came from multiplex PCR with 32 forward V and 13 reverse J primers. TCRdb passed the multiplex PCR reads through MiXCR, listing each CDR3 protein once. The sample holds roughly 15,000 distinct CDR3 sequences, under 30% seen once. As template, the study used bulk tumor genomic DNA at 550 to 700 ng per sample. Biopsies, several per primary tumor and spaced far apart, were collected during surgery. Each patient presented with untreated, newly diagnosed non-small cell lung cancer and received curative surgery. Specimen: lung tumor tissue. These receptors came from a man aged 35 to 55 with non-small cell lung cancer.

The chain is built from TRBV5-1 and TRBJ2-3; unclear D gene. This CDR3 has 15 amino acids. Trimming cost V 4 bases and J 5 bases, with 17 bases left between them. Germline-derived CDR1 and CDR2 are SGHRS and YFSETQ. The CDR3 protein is CASSASTLPKDTQYF. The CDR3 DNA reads TGCGCCAGCAGCGCTTCCACTCTCCCCAAAGATACGCAGTATTTT.

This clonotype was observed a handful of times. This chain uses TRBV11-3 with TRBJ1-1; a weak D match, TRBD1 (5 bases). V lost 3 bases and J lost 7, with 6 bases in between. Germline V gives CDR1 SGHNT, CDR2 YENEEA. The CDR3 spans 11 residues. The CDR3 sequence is CASSLGLEAFF. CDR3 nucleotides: TGTGCCAGCAGCTTGGGACTTGAAGCTTTCTTT.